This TCR beta chain was observed in a study of cytotoxic CD8 clonotypes in ibrutinib-treated CLL. Study summary: Investigators collected response samples after a median 12 months of treatment, range 6 to 36. Study-level points and caveats: Sampling times (in sustained-remission versus progressing patients) were not the same. There were few public clonotypes, and on treatment they contracted or stayed stable.

The V and J ends lost 7 bases and 0 bases respectively, with 11 bases between them. Germline lookup yields CDR1 LNHDA and CDR2 SQIVND (reference sequence). This CDR3 spans 14 amino acids. Notes on this clone: Its target is not known.

TCRdb's table, derived via immunoSEQ multiplex PCR, lists solely in-frame clones and lacks some. This repertoire shows just over 200,000 clones, 65% to 80% found once; its top ten account for 5.9%. The chain joins TRBV19 to TRBJ2-3; D remains ambiguous. This clonotype originated in a human donor with chronic lymphocytic leukemia. Source: PBMCs, taken after 12 months of ibrutinib treatment. The CDR3: CASMKGTSTDTQYF. In DNA, the CDR3 is TGTGCCAGTATGAAGGGCACTAGCACAGATACGCAGTATTTT. Full variable domain (missing parts from reference TRBV19 and TRBJ2-3): DGGITQSPKYLFRKEGQNVTLSCEQNLNHDAMYWYRQDPGQGLRLIYYSQIVNDFQKGDIAEGYSVSREKKESFPLTVTSAQKNPTAFYLCASMKGTSTDTQYFGPGTRLTVL.